This T cell receptor (beta chain) derives from a study of radiation and T cells in renal cell carcinoma. General study points: Dominant CDR3 motifs were more common in irradiated tumors than controls.

Germline CDR1 is MNHNS and CDR2 is SASEGT. CDR3 length equals 13 residues. V lost 6 bases and J 7 bases, leaving 13 bases between the germline ends. Data came from immunoSEQ multiplex PCR; TCRdb stores just in-frame clones and leaves some out. The table lists approximately 16,000 clones, approximately 56% of them singletons, with roughly 8.7% in the top ten. As for this clone: Its target is not known.

The treatment denotes: treatment-naive control, cytoreductive nephrectomy. Treatment-naive patients without radiation supplied the control tumors at nephrectomy. This renal cell carcinoma was of the clear cell type. The sample consisted of tumor tissue, taken from a patient whose treatment was nephrectomy without radiotherapy. The source of this sequence is a middle-aged man with renal cell carcinoma. The chain uses TRBV6-1 and TRBJ1-5, with a tentative D call TRBD1 (5 bases). DNA for the CDR3: TGTGCCAGCAGCCTGGGTCAGGGCCAGCCCCAGCATTTT. Amino acids: CASSLGQGQPQHF.